One and the same sample provided the 3 T cell receptor beta chains below, sequenced in a study of CD8 T cells in Susac syndrome. An input of about 0.5 to 1 ug of RNA was subjected to reverse transcription using random hexamers. MiXCR, applied by TCRdb to the immunoSEQ multiplex PCR reads, yields one record per CDR3 protein. Of 250,000 or so distinct CDR3 sequences listed, around 95% are singletons. Sequenced input: CD4+ T cells from PBMCs. These receptors were obtained from a human donor with multiple sclerosis.

The chain uses TRBV19 and TRBJ2-3; 11 nucleotides line up with TRBD1. V dropped 5 bases and J dropped 4; count of bases not matched to a gene: 8. Germline lookup yields CDR1 LNHDA and CDR2 SQIVND (reference sequence). CDR3 size: 16 residues. The DNA for the CDR3 is TGTGCCAGTAGTCCTCGGACAGGGGGCAGGGCAGATACGCAGTATTTT. Translating it yields CASSPRTGGRADTQYF.

The chain links TRBV5-6 to TRBJ1-1; D might be TRBD1 (5 bases). Looked up from germline, CDR1 is SGHDT and CDR2 is YYEEEE. V lost 2 bases to trimming and J lost 5 bases, with 13 bases between them. The CDR3 is made up of 14 amino acids. Here the CDR3 DNA reads TGTGCCAGCAGCTTCCGGGGGAGCGAGACTGAAGCTTTCTTT. Amino acids: CASSFRGSETEAFF.

The V gene is TRBV7-3, the J gene TRBJ1-2, with a weak D call TRBD1 (5 bases). The V gene's germline CDR1 is SGHTA and CDR2 FQGTGA. This CDR3 has 14 amino acids. V dropped 4 bases and J dropped 4 bases, with 13 bases sitting between them. In DNA, the CDR3 is TGTGCCAGCAGCTCCACGGCAGGGACCTATGGCTACACCTTC. This encodes CASSSTAGTYGYTF.